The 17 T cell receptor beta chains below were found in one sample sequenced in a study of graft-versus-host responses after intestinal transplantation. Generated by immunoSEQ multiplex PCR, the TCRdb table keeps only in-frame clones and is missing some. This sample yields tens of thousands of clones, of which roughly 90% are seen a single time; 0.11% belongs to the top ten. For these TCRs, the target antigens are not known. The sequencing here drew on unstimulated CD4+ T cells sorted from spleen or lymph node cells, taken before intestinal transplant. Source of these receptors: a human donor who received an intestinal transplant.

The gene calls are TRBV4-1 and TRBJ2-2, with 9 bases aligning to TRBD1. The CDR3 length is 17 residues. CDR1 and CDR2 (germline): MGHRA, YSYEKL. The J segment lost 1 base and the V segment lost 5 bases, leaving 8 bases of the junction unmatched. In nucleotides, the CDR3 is TGCGCCAGCAGCTATTCTGGGGACAGGGAGAACACCGGGGAGCTGTTTTTT. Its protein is CASSYSGDRENTGELFF.

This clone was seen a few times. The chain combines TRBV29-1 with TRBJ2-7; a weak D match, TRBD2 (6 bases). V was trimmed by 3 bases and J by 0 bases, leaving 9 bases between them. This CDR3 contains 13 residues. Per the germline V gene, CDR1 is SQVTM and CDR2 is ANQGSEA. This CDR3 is CSVDGGNSYEQYF. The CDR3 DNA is TGCAGCGTTGATGGAGGGAACTCCTACGAGCAGTACTTC.

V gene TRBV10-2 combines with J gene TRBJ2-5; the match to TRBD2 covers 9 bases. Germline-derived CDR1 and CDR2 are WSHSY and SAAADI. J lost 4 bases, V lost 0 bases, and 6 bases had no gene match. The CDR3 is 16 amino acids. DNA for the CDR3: TGCGCCAGCAGTGAGTCCGGGCGGGGGGGCAGAGAGACCCAGTACTTC. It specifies CASSESGRGGRETQYF.

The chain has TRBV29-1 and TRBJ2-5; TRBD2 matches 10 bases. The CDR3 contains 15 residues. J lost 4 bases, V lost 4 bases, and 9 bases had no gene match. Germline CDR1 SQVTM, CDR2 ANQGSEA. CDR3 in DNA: TGCAGCGTTGTTCGGCGAGCGGGGGGGCGAGAGACCCAGTACTTC. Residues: CSVVRRAGGRETQYF.

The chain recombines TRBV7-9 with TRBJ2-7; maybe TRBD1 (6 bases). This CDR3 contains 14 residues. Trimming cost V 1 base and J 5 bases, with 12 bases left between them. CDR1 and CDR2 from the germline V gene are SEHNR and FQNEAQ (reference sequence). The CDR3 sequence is CASSLDRVDDEQYF. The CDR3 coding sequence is TGTGCCAGCAGCTTAGACAGGGTAGACGACGAGCAGTACTTC.

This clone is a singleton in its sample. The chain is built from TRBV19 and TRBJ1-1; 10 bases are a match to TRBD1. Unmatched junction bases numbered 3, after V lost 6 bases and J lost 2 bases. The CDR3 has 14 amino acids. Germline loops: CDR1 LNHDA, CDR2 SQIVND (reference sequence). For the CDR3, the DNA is TGTGCCAGTAGGCGACAGGGGGCTAACACTGAAGCTTTCTTT. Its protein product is CASRRQGANTEAFF.

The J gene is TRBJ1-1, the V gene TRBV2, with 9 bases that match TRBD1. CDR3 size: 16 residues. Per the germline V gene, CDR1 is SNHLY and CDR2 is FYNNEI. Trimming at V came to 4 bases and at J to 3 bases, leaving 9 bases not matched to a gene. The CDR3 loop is CASSVGDRGLYTEAFF. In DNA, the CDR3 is TGTGCCAGCAGTGTCGGAGACAGGGGGTTATACACTGAAGCTTTCTTT.

The CDR3 DNA sequence: TGTGCCAGCAGCGCCGGACTCTCCTACAATGAGCAGTTCTTC. Translating it yields CASSAGLSYNEQFF. The rearrangement links TRBV7-3 to TRBJ2-1, with D perhaps TRBD2 (5 bases). With 5 bases removed from V and 0 bases from J, the gap between germline ends came to 8 bases. This CDR3 is 14 amino acids long. In germline, CDR1 is SGHTA, CDR2 FQGTGA.

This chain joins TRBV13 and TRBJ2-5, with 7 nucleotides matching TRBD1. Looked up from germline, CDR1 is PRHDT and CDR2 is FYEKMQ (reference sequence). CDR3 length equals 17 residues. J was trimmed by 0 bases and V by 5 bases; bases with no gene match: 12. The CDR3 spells CASSPVRGTMYQETQYF. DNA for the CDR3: TGTGCCAGCAGCCCTGTCAGGGGGACAATGTACCAAGAGACCCAGTACTTC.

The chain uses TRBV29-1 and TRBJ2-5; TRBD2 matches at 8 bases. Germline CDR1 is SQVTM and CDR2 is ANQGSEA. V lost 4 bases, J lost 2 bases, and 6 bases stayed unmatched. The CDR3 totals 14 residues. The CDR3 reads CSVVGVAGQETQYF. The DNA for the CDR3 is TGCAGCGTTGTAGGAGTAGCGGGGCAAGAGACCCAGTACTTC. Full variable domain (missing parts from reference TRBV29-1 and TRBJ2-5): SAVISQKPSRDICQRGTSLTIQCQVDSQVTMMFWYRQQPGQSLTLIATANQGSEATYESGFVIDKFPISRPNLTFSTLTVSNMSPEDSSIYLCSVVGVAGQETQYFGPGTRLLVL.

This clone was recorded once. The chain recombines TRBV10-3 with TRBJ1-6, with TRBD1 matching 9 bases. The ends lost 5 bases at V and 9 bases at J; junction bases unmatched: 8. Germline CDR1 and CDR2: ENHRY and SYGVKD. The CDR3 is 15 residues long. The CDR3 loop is CAISRGTGRVSPLHF. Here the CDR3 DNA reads TGTGCCATCAGTCGGGGGACAGGGCGCGTTTCACCCCTCCACTTT.

In DNA, the CDR3 is TGTGCCAGCAGTTACTCGGGGGCCTTCCCCTACAATGAGCAGTTCTTC. Amino acid sequence: CASSYSGAFPYNEQFF. The chain links TRBV6-5 to TRBJ2-1; possible D gene TRBD1, 6 bases. The ends were cut back, 0 bases at V and 2 bases at J, with 11 bases in the middle. The CDR3 has 16 residues. Germline lookup yields CDR1 MNHEY and CDR2 SVGAGI.

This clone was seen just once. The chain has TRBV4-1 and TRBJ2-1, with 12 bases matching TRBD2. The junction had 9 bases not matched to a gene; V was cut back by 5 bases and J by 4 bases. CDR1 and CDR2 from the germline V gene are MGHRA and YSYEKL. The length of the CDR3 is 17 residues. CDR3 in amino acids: CASSKRTSGERYNEQFF. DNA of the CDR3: TGCGCCAGCAGCAAACGGACTAGCGGGGAACGATACAATGAGCAGTTCTTC.

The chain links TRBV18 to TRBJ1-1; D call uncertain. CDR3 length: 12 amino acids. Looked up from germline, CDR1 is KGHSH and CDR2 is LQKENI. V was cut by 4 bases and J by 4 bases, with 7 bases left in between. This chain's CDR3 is CASSHGPTEAFF. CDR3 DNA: TGTGCCAGCTCACACGGTCCCACTGAAGCTTTCTTT.

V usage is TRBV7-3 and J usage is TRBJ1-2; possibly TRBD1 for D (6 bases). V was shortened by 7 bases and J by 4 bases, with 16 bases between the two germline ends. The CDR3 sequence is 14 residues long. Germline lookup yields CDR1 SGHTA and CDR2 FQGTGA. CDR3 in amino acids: CASIPPGHFYGYTF. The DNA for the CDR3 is TGTGCCAGCATCCCGCCGGGACACTTCTATGGCTACACCTTC. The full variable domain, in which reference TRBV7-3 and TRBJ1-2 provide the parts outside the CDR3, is GAGVSQTPSNKVTEKGKYVELRCDPISGHTALYWYRQSLGQGPEFLIYFQGTGAADDSGLPNDRFFAVRPEGSVSTLKIQRTERGDSAVYLCASIPPGHFYGYTFGSGTRLTVV.

The CDR3 DNA reads as TGCAGCGCTCGGGACACCTCAAACTATGGCTACACCTTC. This sequence encodes CSARDTSNYGYTF. The chain employs TRBV29-1 and TRBJ1-2; possibly TRBD1 for D (6 bases). Germline assignment: CDR1 SQVTM and CDR2 ANQGSEA. The CDR3 length is 13 residues. V lost 7 bases and J 2 bases, leaving 14 bases between the germline ends.

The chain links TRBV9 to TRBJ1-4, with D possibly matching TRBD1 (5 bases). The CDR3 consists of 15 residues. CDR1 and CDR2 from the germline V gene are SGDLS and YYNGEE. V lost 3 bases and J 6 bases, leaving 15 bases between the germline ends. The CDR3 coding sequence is TGTGCCAGCAGCGCAGGGATGGGGCTAGATGAAAAACTGTTTTTT. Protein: CASSAGMGLDEKLFF.